The present T cell receptor beta chain was sequenced within a study of cytomegalovirus exposure and HLA in healthy donors. Study-wide results and caveats: Some highly shared sequence variants likely arose as a pipeline artifact.

Primers: 60 Vbeta forward and 13 Jbeta reverse. Profiling relied on immunoSEQ multiplex PCR, and the TCRdb table lists in-frame clones only, not all of them. The sample has fewer than 130,000 clones, 76% seen once. For this clone: The target antigen is unknown.

Donors were nominally healthy when sampled, though unrecorded immune exposures were likely. V was shortened by 1 base and J by 5 bases, with 6 bases between the two germline ends. Germline CDR1 SGHNT, CDR2 YYREEE (reference sequence). The CDR3 sequence is 13 residues long. The TCR comes from a man aged 25 to 40 in good health and CMV-seropositive. What was sequenced was PBMCs. The chain employs TRBV5-4 and TRBJ2-2, with D unresolved. CDR3 sequence: CASSLQETGELFF. The CDR3 coding sequence is TGTGCCAGCAGCTTGCAGGAAACCGGGGAGCTGTTTTTT. Using reference TRBV5-4 and TRBJ2-2 for the parts outside the CDR3, the full variable domain is ETGVTQSPTHLIKTRGQQVTLRCSSQSGHNTVSWYQQALGQGPQFIFQYYREEENGRGNFPPRFSGLQFPNYSSELNVNALELDDSALYLCASSLQETGELFFGEGSRLTVL.